Below, 22 T cell receptor beta chains from the same sample are listed, as sequenced in a study of chemoradiotherapy in HPV16-positive cancers. Here immunoSEQ multiplex PCR was the method, and the copy in TCRdb shows in-frame clones only, minus some. This table has tens of thousands of clones, around four fifths appearing once. The sample was blood, taken from a patient who underwent chemoradiotherapy. These receptors originate from a human donor with HPV-associated anogenital cancer.

The V and J genes are TRBV7-9 and TRBJ1-3; D remains unclear. Germline CDR1 reads SEHNR; CDR2 reads FQNEAQ (reference sequence). Trimming shortened V by 5 bases and J by 0 bases, and 14 bases separated the two germline ends. The CDR3 extends over 16 amino acids. The CDR3 sequence: CASSGSGSPSGNTIYF. CDR3 nucleotide sequence: TGTGCCAGCAGCGGAAGTGGCAGTCCCTCTGGAAACACCATATATTTT.

The J gene is TRBJ2-5, the V gene TRBV6-6, with a possible D match to TRBD2 (6 bases). The V end was cut by 3 bases, the J end by 5 bases, with 13 bases between. Germline V lookup: CDR1 MNHNY, CDR2 SVGAGI (reference sequence). CDR3 length: 14 residues. The CDR3 protein is CASSYSGGRETQYF. The CDR3 nucleotides are TGTGCCAGCAGTTATAGCGGAGGGAGGGAGACCCAGTACTTC.

The chain has TRBV7-2 and TRBJ1-5; D gene unclear. The germline V gene has CDR1 SGHTA and CDR2 FQGNSA. The V and J ends lost 1 base and 6 bases respectively, with 13 bases between them. The CDR3 is made up of 15 amino acids. CDR3 sequence: CASSLGGPGRQPQHF. DNA for the CDR3: TGTGCCAGCAGCTTAGGTGGACCCGGGCGTCAGCCCCAGCATTTT.

The gene calls are TRBV5-1 and TRBJ2-5; the match to TRBD2 covers 8 bases. V lost 0 bases and J lost 5; bases outside the gene matches: 3. The length of the CDR3 is 14 residues. Looked up from germline, CDR1 is SGHRS and CDR2 is YFSETQ. The CDR3 bases are TGCGCCAGCAGCTTGGTACTAGCGGTCGAGACCCAGTACTTC. Protein sequence: CASSLVLAVETQYF.

The chain recombines TRBV7-9 with TRBJ1-5, with TRBD1 identical over 10 bases. CDR1 and CDR2 (germline): SEHNR, FQNEAQ (reference sequence). Trimming at V came to 4 bases and at J to 6 bases, leaving 3 bases not matched to a gene. The CDR3 spans 14 residues. The CDR3 sequence is CASSSGTGVQPQHF. CDR3 DNA sequence: TGTGCCAGCAGCTCCGGGACAGGGGTTCAGCCCCAGCATTTT.

The rearrangement uses TRBV19 and TRBJ2-2; no reliable D call. Germline assignment: CDR1 LNHDA and CDR2 SQIVND (reference sequence). The CDR3 contains 13 residues. V was clipped by 3 bases and J by 4 bases, with 6 bases between them. The CDR3: CASSITVTGELFF. In DNA form, the CDR3 reads TGTGCCAGTAGTATCACCGTCACCGGGGAGCTGTTTTTT.

The gene calls are TRBV7-2 and TRBJ1-4, with D perhaps TRBD1 (6 bases). The length of the CDR3 is 18 residues. Trimming removed 2 bases from V and 8 bases from J, with 24 bases in between. Germline CDR1 reads SGHTA; CDR2 reads FQGNSA. CDR3 region: CASSLSRGDQTSREKLFF. The CDR3 DNA follows: TGTGCCAGCAGCTTATCAAGGGGGGACCAAACCTCTAGGGAAAAACTGTTTTTT.

This chain joins TRBV11-2 and TRBJ2-7; 9 positions agree with TRBD1. Looked up from germline, CDR1 is SGHAT and CDR2 is FQNNGV. V shed 5 bases, J shed 4 bases, and the junction held 9 bases outside the gene matches. The CDR3 covers 15 residues. Written as DNA, the CDR3 is TGTGCCAGCAGCCCCCAGACCGGGACAGGGTACGAGCAGTACTTC. It yields the protein CASSPQTGTGYEQYF.

The genes are TRBV2 and TRBJ1-5; a possible D gene is TRBD1 (6 bases). Germline assignment: CDR1 SNHLY and CDR2 FYNNEI. The CDR3 is 14 residues long. Trimming pared 4 bases from V and 4 bases from J, leaving 11 bases between. CDR3 sequence (DNA): TGTGCCAGCAGTGCCACCGGGACAAATCAGCCCCAGCATTTT. It is translated as CASSATGTNQPQHF.

The V call is TRBV11-3, the J call TRBJ2-1, with unresolved D. V lost 0 bases to trimming and J lost 6 bases, with 6 bases between them. The CDR3 sequence is 13 residues long. CDR1 and CDR2 (germline): SGHNT, YENEEA. CDR3: CASSLDPGNEQFF. DNA of the CDR3: TGTGCCAGCAGCTTAGACCCGGGCAATGAGCAGTTCTTC.

Only one count was recorded for this clone. CDR3 sequence: CASTAGVEETQYF. DNA for the CDR3: TGTGCCAGCACTGCAGGGGTGGAAGAGACCCAGTACTTC. V usage is TRBV6-1 and J usage is TRBJ2-5; D is perhaps TRBD1 (6 bases). CDR3 length: 13 amino acids. Trimming stripped 7 bases from V and 3 bases from J, with 12 bases between. Germline CDR1 reads MNHNS; CDR2 reads SASEGT.

CDR3 sequence reads: CASSVRDRISYGYTF. For the CDR3, the DNA is TGTGCCAGTAGTGTCCGGGACAGGATTTCTTATGGCTACACCTTC. The V call is TRBV19, the J call TRBJ1-2; 8 positions agree with TRBD1. Germline assignment: CDR1 LNHDA and CDR2 SQIVND (reference sequence). The V segment lost 5 bases and the J segment 5 bases; nucleotides outside the gene matches: 10. The CDR3 length is 15 residues.

The chain recombines TRBV7-2 with TRBJ2-2, with D perhaps TRBD2 (6 bases). The V end was cut by 2 bases, the J end by 1 base, with 11 bases between. The CDR3 totals 16 residues. The germline CDR1 and CDR2 sequences are SGHTA and FQGNSA. CDR3 bases: TGTGCCAGCAGCTTATTTATAGCGGAGAACACCGGGGAGCTGTTTTTT. Protein: CASSLFIAENTGELFF. The variable domain in full, completed from reference TRBV7-2 and TRBJ2-2, reads GAGVSQSPSNKVTEKGKDVELRCDPISGHTALYWYRQSLGQGLEFLIYFQGNSAPDKSGLPSDRFSAERTGGSVSTLTIQRTQQEDSAVYLCASSLFIAENTGELFFGEGSRLTVL.

CDR3 sequence reads: CASSPHQMNTEAFF. The CDR3 nucleotides are TGTGCCAGCAGCCCCCACCAGATGAACACTGAAGCTTTCTTT. The V gene is TRBV7-3, the J gene TRBJ1-1; D call uncertain. Germline V lookup: CDR1 SGHTA, CDR2 FQGTGA. Trimming removed 5 bases at V and 0 bases at J, with 10 bases between. CDR3 length: 14 residues.

The chain joins TRBV5-1 to TRBJ2-1; 7 bases fit TRBD1. V was clipped by 2 bases and J by 10 bases; unmatched bases: 15. The CDR3 spans 16 residues. Germline values: CDR1 SGHRS, CDR2 YFSETQ. The CDR3 protein is CASSFRGQSNFREQFF. The CDR3 DNA follows: TGCGCCAGCAGCTTTAGGGGACAGAGTAATTTCAGGGAGCAGTTCTTC. Filled out from reference TRBV5-1 and TRBJ2-1, the complete variable domain reads KAGVTQTPRYLIKTRGQQVTLSCSPISGHRSVSWYQQTPGQGLQFLFEYFSETQRNKGNFPGRFSGRQFSNSRSEMNVSTLELGDSALYLCASSFRGQSNFREQFFGPGTRLTVL.

The chain has TRBV5-1 and TRBJ2-5; TRBD1 agrees at 12 bases. With V trimmed by 7 bases and J by 5 bases, 6 bases remained unmatched. This CDR3 is 14 amino acids long. Germline V CDR1 and CDR2: SGHRS, YFSETQ. CDR3 region: CASSPGQGAETQYF. In DNA, the CDR3 is TGCGCCAGCTCGCCGGGACAGGGGGCTGAGACCCAGTACTTC.

V is TRBV4-3 and J is TRBJ2-3; D might be TRBD1 or TRBD2, each matching 5 bases. In germline, CDR1 is LGHNA, CDR2 YSLEER. With 0 bases removed from V and 2 bases from J, the gap between germline ends came to 12 bases. This CDR3 has 16 amino acids. CDR3 residues: CASSQDGGFFTDTQYF. The CDR3 bases are TGCGCCAGCAGCCAAGATGGGGGATTTTTCACAGATACGCAGTATTTT.

The genes are TRBV6-5 and TRBJ2-2, with a tentative D call TRBD2 (6 bases). With 9 bases removed from V and 4 bases from J, the gap between germline ends came to 15 bases. There are 14 residues in the CDR3. From germline, CDR1 is MNHEY and CDR2 SVGAGI. CDR3 protein: CASTGLWSTGELFF. CDR3 in DNA: TGTGCCAGTACGGGACTCTGGAGCACCGGGGAGCTGTTTTTT.

The chain carries TRBV5-1 and TRBJ2-6; TRBD2 might be the D (7 bases). V was clipped by 0 bases and J by 4 bases, with 14 bases between them. CDR1 SGHRS and CDR2 YFSETQ come from the germline V gene. This CDR3 comprises 17 residues. The CDR3 spells CASSLAGGGAGANVLTF. CDR3 in DNA: TGCGCCAGCAGCTTGGCCGGTGGGGGGGCCGGGGCCAACGTCCTGACTTTC.

The chain carries TRBV5-6 and TRBJ2-2; D is perhaps TRBD1 (5 bases). V gave up 2 bases and J gave up 2 bases, with 10 bases separating them. CDR1 is SGHDT and CDR2 is YYEEEE in the germline V gene. This CDR3 has 15 residues. As DNA, the CDR3 is TGTGCCAGCAGCTTCCGCCAGGGTAACACCGGGGAGCTGTTTTTT. Protein product: CASSFRQGNTGELFF. The full variable domain, completed using reference TRBV5-6 and TRBJ2-2, is DAGVTQSPTHLIKTRGQQVTLRCSPKSGHDTVSWYQQALGQGPQFIFQYYEEEERQRGNFPDRFSGHQFPNYSSELNVNALLLGDSALYLCASSFRQGNTGELFFGEGSRLTVL.

The chain is built from TRBV11-2 and TRBJ2-7; TRBD2 is a possible D gene (6 bases). Germline values: CDR1 SGHAT, CDR2 FQNNGV. V gave up 3 bases and J gave up 3 bases, with 9 bases separating them. The CDR3 has 13 amino acids. The CDR3 region has the DNA TGTGCCAGCAGCTTGCGGGGTAGCTACGAGCAGTACTTC. It translates to CASSLRGSYEQYF.

The genes are TRBV11-2 and TRBJ1-2; D may be TRBD1 (5 bases). The germline gives CDR1 SGHAT, CDR2 FQNNGV. The CDR3 covers 17 residues. V lost 7 bases and J 6 bases, leaving 27 bases between the germline ends. The CDR3 spells CASTHGGFMSPIDGYTF. The CDR3 coding sequence is TGTGCCAGCACCCACGGGGGGTTTATGTCTCCTATCGATGGCTACACCTTC.